This entry concerns a single T cell receptor (beta chain). The CD4+ fraction was divided into a CD45RA+ naive subset and a CD45RA-negative memory subset. V was clipped by 4 bases and J by 2 bases, with 7 bases between them. CDR1 is SGDLS, CDR2 YYNGEE, per germline. CDR3 length equals 13 residues. This sample is drawn from a study of shared clonotypes between healthy human individuals. TCRdb's table, derived via immunoSEQ multiplex PCR, lists solely in-frame clones and lacks some. The sample contains more than 2 million clones, roughly 94% of which appear only once. The material sequenced was naive CD4+ T cells sorted from blood. The subset: CD45RA+ positively selected. The clonotype originates from a man aged 18 to 35 in good health. V gene TRBV9 combines with J gene TRBJ2-1, with D uncertain. CDR3 nucleotides: TGTGCCAGCAGCTCCGGCGCCTACAATGAGCAGTTCTTC. The encoded protein is CASSSGAYNEQFF.